The 20 T cell receptor beta chains listed next were all sequenced from one sample in a study. Using its own MiXCR run on the RT-PCR reads, TCRdb lists one record per CDR3 protein. The profile covers about 680,000 distinct CDR3 sequences, with approximately 15% appearing a single time and 3.6% taken by the ten largest. The sequencing input was memory CD4+ T cells from blood. The receptor source for this set is a female donor in good health, serving as a healthy control.

V is TRBV12-3 or TRBV12-4 and J is TRBJ2-3; D is possibly TRBD2 (7 bases). The CDR3 has 15 amino acids. The V end was cut by 5 bases, the J end by 2 bases, with 14 bases between. CDR3 sequence reads: CASSQGGGITDTQYF. In nucleotides, the CDR3 is TGTGCCAGCAGTCAAGGGGGGGGGATCACAGATACGCAGTATTTT.

This rearrangement joins TRBV11-2 to TRBJ2-2, with 9 bases identical to TRBD1. Germline assignment: CDR1 SGHAT and CDR2 FQNNGV. CDR3 length equals 15 residues. The V gene end was trimmed by 6 bases and the J gene end by 0 bases; junction bases not matched to a gene: 2. The CDR3 nucleotides are TGTGCCAGCAGGAGGACAGGGGCGAACACCGGGGAGCTGTTTTTT. Encoded protein: CASRRTGANTGELFF.

The gene calls are TRBV24-1 and TRBJ1-5, with TRBD1 as a possible D gene (5 bases). The CDR3 contains 14 residues. Germline assignment: CDR1 KGHDR and CDR2 SFDVKD. The V gene lost 4 bases and the J gene lost 5 bases, with 11 bases spanning the gap. In nucleotides, the CDR3 is TGTGCCACCAGTGAGGCCCAGGGCGATCAGCCCCAGCATTTT. This encodes CATSEAQGDQPQHF.

The chain joins TRBV7-2 to TRBJ2-7, with D hard to call. Per the germline V gene, CDR1 is SGHTA and CDR2 is FQGNSA. Between the trimmed V and J ends, which lost 3 bases and 4 bases, there was a span of 10 bases. There are 13 residues in the CDR3. CDR3 bases: TGTGCCAGCAGCTTTAGGGCCGAGTACGAGCAGTACTTC. The encoded protein is CASSFRAEYEQYF.

This chain uses TRBV21-1 with TRBJ2-7; TRBD2, the D gene given by the table, was not confirmed from the DNA. TRBV21-1 is designated a pseudogene. There are 14 residues in the CDR3. CDR3 region: CASSKVGRPEGQYF. The CDR3, as DNA: TGTGCCAGCAGCAAAGTGGGACGGCCTGAGGGGCAGTACTTC.

The sample holds a few counts of this clonotype. The V and J genes are TRBV6-2 or TRBV6-3 and TRBJ2-2, with D possibly being TRBD1 or TRBD2 (5 bases each). CDR3 size: 14 residues. CDR1 MNHEY and CDR2 SVGEGT come from the germline V gene. V lost 6 bases, J lost 6 bases, and 14 bases lay in between. The CDR3: CASRRDPVSGELFF. Written as DNA, the CDR3 is TGTGCCAGCAGAAGGGACCCCGTTTCCGGGGAGCTGTTTTTT.

The CDR3 bases are TGTGCCAGCAGCTTAGACGGGGGGGGCCGCTACACCTTC. Amino acids: CASSLDGGGRYTF. This chain joins TRBV7-9 and TRBJ1-2, with a possible D match to TRBD1 (6 bases). V was pared by 1 base and J by 9 bases, with 12 bases between. The CDR3 sequence is 13 residues long. Germline values: CDR1 SEHNR, CDR2 FQNEAQ (reference sequence). Full variable domain (outside the CDR3, taken from reference TRBV7-9 and TRBJ1-2): DTGVSQNPRHKITKRGQNVTFRCDPISEHNRLYWYRQTLGQGPEFLTYFQNEAQLEKSRLLSDRFSAERPKGSFSTLEIQRTEQGDSAMYLCASSLDGGGRYTFGSGTRLTVV.

This clonotype was detected many times. The rearrangement joins TRBV24-1 to TRBJ2-7; D is tentatively TRBD1 or TRBD2 (5 bases each). Germline assignment: CDR1 KGHDR and CDR2 SFDVKD. Trimming took off 5 bases at V and 4 bases at J, with 17 bases between the two ends. This CDR3 is built from 15 residues. The CDR3 loop is CATSASGTTRYEQYF. DNA of the CDR3: TGTGCCACCAGTGCCTCCGGGACCACCAGGTACGAGCAGTACTTC.

V is TRBV6-5 and J is TRBJ2-1; possibly TRBD1 or TRBD2 for D (6 bases each). Trimming removed 4 bases from V and 7 bases from J, with 17 bases in between. CDR3 size: 15 residues. Germline CDR1 and CDR2: MNHEY and SVGAGI. CDR3: CASSFRGLETNEQFF. CDR3 sequence (DNA): TGTGCCAGCAGTTTCAGGGGACTGGAAACGAATGAGCAGTTCTTC.

This clonotype occurred a few times. The chain combines TRBV6-6 with TRBJ2-7; D not certain. The V end was cut by 4 bases, the J end by 7 bases, with 11 bases between. CDR3 length equals 12 residues. Germline V gives CDR1 MNHNY, CDR2 SVGAGI (reference sequence). This CDR3 is CASSSTNGEQYF. The CDR3 region has the DNA TGTGCCAGCAGTTCCACCAATGGGGAGCAGTACTTC.

There are a few counts of this clonotype. One junction end disagrees with the germline gene, perhaps due to a read error. V usage is TRBV6-5 and J usage is TRBJ1-2; no clear D gene. Germline V gene data show CDR1 as MNHEY and CDR2 as SVGAGI. The CDR3 has 12 residues. The CDR3 loop is CASSDSVYGYTF. The CDR3 DNA is TGTGCCAGCAGTGACTCCGTCTATGGCTACACCTTC.

In its sample, this clonotype was seen a few times. V and J are TRBV20-1 and TRBJ2-5, with no clear D. Trimming removed 7 bases from V and 2 bases from J, with 17 bases in between. The CDR3 length is 14 residues. Germline values: CDR1 DFQATT, CDR2 SNEGSKA (reference sequence). CDR3 nucleotide sequence: TGCAGTGTCACCGACAATGGGGTACAAGAGACCCAGTACTTC. Protein product: CSVTDNGVQETQYF.

This chain connects TRBV7-9 to TRBJ2-6, with a tentative D call TRBD1 (6 bases). V was pared by 5 bases and J by 8 bases, with 16 bases between. Germline V lookup: CDR1 SEHNR, CDR2 FQNEAQ (reference sequence). The CDR3 has 15 residues. The CDR3, as DNA: TGTGCCAGCAGCCCGTCCCAGGGGATCTCCAACGTCCTGACTTTC. Translated, it gives CASSPSQGISNVLTF.

The V call is TRBV10-3, the J call TRBJ1-5; D gene ambiguous. The germline CDR1 and CDR2 sequences are ENHRY and SYGVKD. The V gene lost 3 bases and the J gene lost 8 bases, with 11 bases spanning the gap. The CDR3 spans 13 residues. In DNA, the CDR3 is TGTGCCATCAGTGACTCCAAGGTGGAGCCCCAGCATTTT. Translated: CAISDSKVEPQHF.

This clonotype was detected only a few times. The V and J genes are TRBV7-2 and TRBJ1-5, with D unresolved. CDR3 length: 14 residues. V was pared by 4 bases and J by 1 base, with 8 bases between. Germline assignment: CDR1 SGHTA and CDR2 FQGNSA. CDR3 loop: CASSSGRSNQPQHF. The CDR3 DNA reads TGTGCCAGCAGCTCCGGACGGAGCAATCAGCCCCAGCATTTT. The whole variable domain, filled in from reference TRBV7-2 and TRBJ1-5, reads GAGVSQSPSNKVTEKGKDVELRCDPISGHTALYWYRQSLGQGLEFLIYFQGNSAPDKSGLPSDRFSAERTGGSVSTLTIQRTQQEDSAVYLCASSSGRSNQPQHFGDGTRLSIL.

This clonotype was seen ten or more times. The V and J genes are TRBV4-3 and TRBJ1-6, with D maybe TRBD1 (5 bases). From germline, CDR1 is LGHNA and CDR2 YSLEER. This CDR3 has 15 amino acids. V lost 1 base, J lost 13 bases, and 17 bases lay in between. CDR3: CASSQALGGVEPLHF. The CDR3 DNA follows: TGCGCCAGCAGCCAAGCCCTCGGGGGAGTCGAGCCCCTCCACTTT.

This clonotype appeared a few times. The chain is built from TRBV7-2 and TRBJ1-1, with D perhaps matching TRBD1 (5 bases). Per the germline V gene, CDR1 is SGHTA and CDR2 is FQGNSA. V lost 3 bases and J 9 bases, leaving 14 bases between the germline ends. The CDR3 totals 13 residues. CDR3: CASSLRDGRKAFF. DNA for the CDR3: TGTGCCAGCAGCTTGCGGGACGGACGGAAAGCTTTCTTT.

In its sample, this clonotype was seen a few times. The chain links TRBV9 to TRBJ2-2; possible D gene TRBD2, 5 bases. V shed 0 bases and J shed 6 bases, with 6 bases lying between them. This CDR3 has 13 residues. Germline CDR1 reads SGDLS; CDR2 reads YYNGEE. CDR3 in DNA: TGTGCCAGCAGCGTAGCAGCGGCCGGGGAGCTGTTTTTT. It yields the protein CASSVAAAGELFF.

This clonotype showed up just a few times. The V gene is TRBV30, the J gene TRBJ1-2, with D tentatively TRBD1 (5 bases). The V and J ends lost 8 bases and 9 bases respectively, with 22 bases between them. Germline-derived CDR1 and CDR2 are GTSNPN and SVGIG (reference sequence). The CDR3 has 13 residues. As DNA, the CDR3 is TGTGCCCGCCAAGAGGGTGGGGCCGATAGCTACACCTTC. Translation gives CARQEGGADSYTF.

The chain has TRBV7-3 and TRBJ1-2, with a tentative D call TRBD1 (5 bases). Trimming took off 6 bases at V and 8 bases at J, with 19 bases between the two ends. The V gene's germline CDR1 is SGHTA and CDR2 FQGTGA. The CDR3 length is 14 residues. CDR3 DNA: TGTGCCAGCAGTCATTGGGGTGGGGGTGACGGCTACACCTTC. This gives the protein CASSHWGGGDGYTF.